This T cell receptor beta chain was sequenced during a study of human T cells and chemical hapten exposure. On the study more broadly: On the upper back, patch tests were applied with 0.01% DPC and read at 6 days.

Time point indicated: pre-sensitization, week 0. The treatment here: therapeutic diphenylcyclopropenone sensitization with weekly scalp DPC. The CDR3 has 15 amino acids. Looked up from germline, CDR1 is MDHEN and CDR2 is SYDVKM. Trimming took off 3 bases at V and 5 bases at J, with 16 bases between the two ends. This clonotype was seen a handful of times. Each CDR3 protein is one row after TCRdb ran MiXCR on the RACE reads. The sample lists about 120,000 distinct CDR3 sequences; about 13% were seen once. Sequences were derived from whole blood, sampled in connection with sensitization to the hapten diphenylcyclopropenone (DPC). The rearrangement links TRBV28 to TRBJ2-5, with D possibly being TRBD1 or TRBD2 (6 bases each). The TCR originated in a woman under 30 with alopecia areata. Some clones in this sample may be carry-over from other donors' samples. The CDR3 loop reads CASSFPGAGGETQYF. CDR3 nucleotides: TGTGCCAGCAGTTTCCCCGGGGCCGGGGGCGAGACCCAGTACTTC.